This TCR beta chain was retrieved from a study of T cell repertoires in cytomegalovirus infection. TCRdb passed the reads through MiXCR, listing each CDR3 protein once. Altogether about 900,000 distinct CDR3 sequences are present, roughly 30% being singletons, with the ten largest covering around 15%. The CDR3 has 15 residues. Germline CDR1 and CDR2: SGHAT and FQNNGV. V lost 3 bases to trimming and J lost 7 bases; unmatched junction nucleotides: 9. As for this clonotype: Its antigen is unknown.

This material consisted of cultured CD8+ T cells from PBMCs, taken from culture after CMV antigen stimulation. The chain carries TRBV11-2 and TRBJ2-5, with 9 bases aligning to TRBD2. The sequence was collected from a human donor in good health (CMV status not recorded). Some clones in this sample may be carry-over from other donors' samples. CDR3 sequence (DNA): TGTGCCAGCAGCTTGTCTAGCGGGGACGAGAGGACCCAGTACTTC. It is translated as CASSLSSGDERTQYF.